Each of the 5 T cell receptor beta chains below was sequenced from the same sample in a study of blood T cell repertoires in COVID-19. Produced via immunoSEQ multiplex PCR; TCRdb's table is partial and in-frame only. The table has tens of thousands of clones, approximately 90% seen once; the top ten hold roughly 5%. The sample taken for sequencing was peripheral blood. These TCRs come from a human donor in a cohort sampled during active COVID-19.

V usage is TRBV18 and J usage is TRBJ2-7; 7 positions agree with TRBD2. The germline V gene encodes CDR1 KGHSH and CDR2 LQKENI. V lost 3 bases, J lost 0 bases, and 8 bases stayed unmatched. The CDR3 covers 16 residues. In DNA form, the CDR3 reads TGTGCCAGCTCACCTCAGGCAGCGGGAAGCTCCTACGAGCAGTACTTC. Amino acid sequence: CASSPQAAGSSYEQYF.

The chain joins TRBV30 to TRBJ2-3, with 11 bases matching TRBD2. This CDR3 spans 16 amino acids. In germline, CDR1 is GTSNPN, CDR2 SVGIG (reference sequence). J gave up 0 bases and V 1 base, and 3 bases lay outside the gene matches. CDR3 coding DNA: TGTGCCTGGAGTGCGGGACTAGCGGCAAGCACAGATACGCAGTATTTT. As protein: CAWSAGLAASTDTQYF.

The J gene is TRBJ1-1, the V gene TRBV11-2, with no clear D. Trimming left V 4 bases short and J 1 base short, with 10 bases between. Germline V gene data show CDR1 as SGHAT and CDR2 as FQNNGV. The CDR3 has 14 amino acids. The CDR3: CASSSPGSNTEAFF. The CDR3 DNA sequence: TGTGCCAGCAGCTCCCCAGGATCGAACACTGAAGCTTTCTTT.

Here the CDR3 reads CASSMVGRGEAFF. Written as DNA, the CDR3 is TGTGCCAGTAGTATGGTCGGACGGGGAGAAGCTTTCTTT. The rearrangement links TRBV19 to TRBJ1-1; no definite D call. Germline lookup yields CDR1 LNHDA and CDR2 SQIVND (reference sequence). Deletions cut 3 bases from V and 8 bases from J, with 13 bases between. The CDR3 runs 13 residues.

V gene TRBV30 combines with J gene TRBJ2-5, with 7 nucleotides matching TRBD2. J was trimmed by 5 bases and V by 5 bases; bases with no gene match: 5. This CDR3 spans 12 amino acids. The germline V gene encodes CDR1 GTSNPN and CDR2 SVGIG (reference sequence). CDR3 sequence (DNA): TGTGCCTGGGATCGGGGGGAGGAGACCCAGTACTTC. Its protein is CAWDRGEETQYF.